Listed below are T cell receptor beta chains from one sample, sequenced in a study of T-cell reconstitution after alpha-beta-depleted transplantation in children. TCRdb re-analysed the PCR reads in MiXCR, keeping a single row per CDR3 protein. The sample consists of fewer than 700,000 distinct CDR3 sequences, 20% to 25% of them appearing once. Sequenced here: PBMCs, mostly from graft donor cells, sampled 360 days after TCRalphabeta/CD19-depleted stem cell transplant. The source of these receptors is a boy under two years old who had a stem cell transplant for acute myeloid leukemia, so the T cells may come from the graft donor. Each CDR3 is given with its conserved first and last residue. Each record gives: V gene, clone size, J gene, D gene, CDR3 protein, CDR3 DNA. D genes are given only for firm matches. Only part of the rows carry a size: once, few, many, or a class if the clone is expanded.

>TRBV29-1|many|TRBJ2-1|TRBD1
CSDRQGPYNEQFF
TGCAGCGACCGACAGGGGCCTTACAATGAGCAGTTCTTC
>TRBV12-3/TRBV12-4|NA|TRBJ2-3|TRBD2
CASSFGLAGGASTDTQYF
TGTGCCAGCAGTTTCGGACTAGCGGGGGGGGCTAGCACAGATACGCAGTATTTT
>TRBV4-3|NA|TRBJ1-4|NA
CASSLRLGLNEKLFF
TGCGCCAGCAGCCTCCGTTTGGGCCTCAATGAAAAACTGTTTTTT
>TRBV28|NA|TRBJ2-1|TRBD2
CASSQSSGGNNEQFF
TGTGCCAGCAGCCAATCTAGCGGGGGGAACAATGAGCAGTTCTTC
>TRBV4-2|NA|TRBJ1-2|TRBD1
CASSTTDRVTNYGYTF
TGTGCCAGCAGCACTACGGACAGGGTGACGAACTATGGCTACACCTTC
>TRBV11-2|few|TRBJ2-1|NA
CASSSLGQLRSYNEQFF
TGTGCCAGCAGCTCCCTAGGACAGTTACGCTCCTACAATGAGCAGTTCTTC
>TRBV6-2/TRBV6-3|many|TRBJ2-2|NA
CASSYRWVTNTGELFF
TGTGCCAGCAGTTACCGTTGGGTAACGAACACCGGGGAGCTGTTTTTT
>TRBV5-1|NA|TRBJ2-1|TRBD2
CASSLESVREGFF
TGCGCCAGCAGCTTGGAAAGCGTCAGGGAGGGGTTCTTC
>TRBV27|many|TRBJ1-5|TRBD1
CASGPTGNQPQHF
TGTGCCAGCGGACCGACAGGGAATCAGCCCCAGCATTTT
>TRBV6-5|few|TRBJ1-2|NA
CASSYSNNYGYTF
TGTGCCAGCAGTTACTCGAACAACTATGGCTACACCTTC
>TRBV7-9|few|TRBJ1-2|NA
CASSPKVLANYGYTF
TGTGCCAGCAGCCCTAAGGTTTTAGCTAACTATGGCTACACCTTC